The TCR beta chain described here comes from a study of blood T cell repertoires in COVID-19. Across the study: Samples taken during acute and convalescent COVID-19 were collected in the United States, Italy and Spain. Sample material is recorded as cDNA or gDNA derived from T cells, B-cell-depleted T cells, or PBMCs.

Using immunoSEQ multiplex PCR, the repertoire was profiled, and TCRdb retains in-frame clones only, with some absent. Of approximately 300,000 clones listed, 86% are singletons. V gave up 5 bases and J gave up 5 bases; unmatched junction bases: 1. CDR1 MDHEN and CDR2 SYDVKM come from the germline V gene. The CDR3 loop spans 13 amino acids. The chain recombines TRBV28 with TRBJ2-5, with TRBD2 matching 11 bases. Sequenced: peripheral blood. The TCR was taken from a woman between 45 and 65 years old with acute or convalescent COVID-19. CDR3 sequence reads: CASSIAGGETQYF. The CDR3 bases are TGTGCCAGCAGTATAGCGGGAGGGGAGACCCAGTACTTC.